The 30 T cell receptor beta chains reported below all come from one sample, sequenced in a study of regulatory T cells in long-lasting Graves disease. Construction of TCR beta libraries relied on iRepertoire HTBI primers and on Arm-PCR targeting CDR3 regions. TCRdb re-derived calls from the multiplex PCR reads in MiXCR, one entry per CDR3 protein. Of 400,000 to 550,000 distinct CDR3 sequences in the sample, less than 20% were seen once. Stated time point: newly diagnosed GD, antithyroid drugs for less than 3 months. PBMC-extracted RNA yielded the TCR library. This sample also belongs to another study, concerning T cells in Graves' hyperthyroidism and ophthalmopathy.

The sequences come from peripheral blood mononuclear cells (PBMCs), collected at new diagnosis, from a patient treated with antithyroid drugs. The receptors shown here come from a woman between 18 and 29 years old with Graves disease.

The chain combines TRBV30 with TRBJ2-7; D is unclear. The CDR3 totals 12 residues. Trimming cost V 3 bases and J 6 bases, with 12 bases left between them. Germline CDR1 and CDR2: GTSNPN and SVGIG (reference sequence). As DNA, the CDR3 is TGTGCCTGGAGGCTAAAAAACTTCGAGCAGTACTTC. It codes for CAWRLKNFEQYF.

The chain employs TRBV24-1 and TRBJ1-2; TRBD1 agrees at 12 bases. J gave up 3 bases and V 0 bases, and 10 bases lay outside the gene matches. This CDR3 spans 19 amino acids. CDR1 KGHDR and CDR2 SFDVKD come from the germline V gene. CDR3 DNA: TGTGCCACCAGTGATTTGGTCGGGACAGGGGGCTGGAGGTACTATGGCTACACCTTC. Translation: CATSDLVGTGGWRYYGYTF.

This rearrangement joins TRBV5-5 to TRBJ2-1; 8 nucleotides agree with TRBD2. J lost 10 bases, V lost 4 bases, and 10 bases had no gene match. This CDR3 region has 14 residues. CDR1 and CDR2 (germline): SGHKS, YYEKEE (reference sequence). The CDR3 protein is CASSPGLDSYEQFF. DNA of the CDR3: TGTGCCAGCAGCCCGGGACTAGACTCCTACGAGCAGTTCTTC.

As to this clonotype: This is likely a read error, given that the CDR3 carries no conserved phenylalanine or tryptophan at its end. CDR3 sequence reads: CASSPQESGTETQYL. CDR3 in DNA: TGTGCCAGCTCACCACAAGAATCAGGGACAGAGACCCAGTACCTC. V gene TRBV18 combines with J gene TRBJ2-5, with D perhaps being TRBD1 or TRBD2 (5 bases each). Trimming removed 1 base from V and 4 bases from J, with 13 bases in between. Germline V gene lookup returns CDR1 KGHSH and CDR2 LQKENI. This CDR3 comprises 15 residues.

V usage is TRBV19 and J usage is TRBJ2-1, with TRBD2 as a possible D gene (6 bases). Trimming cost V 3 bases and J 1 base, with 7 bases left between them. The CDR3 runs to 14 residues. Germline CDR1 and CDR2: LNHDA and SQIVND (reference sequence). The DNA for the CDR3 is TGTGCCAGTAGTATGGGGACTTCCTACAATGAGCAGTTCTTC. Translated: CASSMGTSYNEQFF.

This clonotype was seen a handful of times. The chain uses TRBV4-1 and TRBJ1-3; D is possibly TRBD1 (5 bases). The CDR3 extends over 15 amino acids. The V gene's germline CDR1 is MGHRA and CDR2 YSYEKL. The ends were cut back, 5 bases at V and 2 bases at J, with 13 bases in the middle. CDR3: CASSERDVTGNTIYF. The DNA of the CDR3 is TGCGCCAGCAGCGAACGGGACGTCACTGGAAACACCATATATTTT.

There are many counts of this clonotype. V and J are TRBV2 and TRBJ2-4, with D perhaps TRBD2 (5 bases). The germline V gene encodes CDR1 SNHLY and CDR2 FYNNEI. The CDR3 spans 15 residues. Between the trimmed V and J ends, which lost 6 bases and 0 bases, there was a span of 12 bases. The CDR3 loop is CASSHGGLAKNIQYF. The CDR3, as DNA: TGTGCCAGCAGCCATGGAGGACTAGCCAAAAACATTCAGTACTTC.

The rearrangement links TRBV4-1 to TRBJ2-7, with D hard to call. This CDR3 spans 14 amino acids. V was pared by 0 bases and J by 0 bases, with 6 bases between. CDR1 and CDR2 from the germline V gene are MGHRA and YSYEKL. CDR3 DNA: TGCGCCAGCAGCCAAGACAGTTTCTCCTACGAGCAGTACTTC. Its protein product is CASSQDSFSYEQYF.

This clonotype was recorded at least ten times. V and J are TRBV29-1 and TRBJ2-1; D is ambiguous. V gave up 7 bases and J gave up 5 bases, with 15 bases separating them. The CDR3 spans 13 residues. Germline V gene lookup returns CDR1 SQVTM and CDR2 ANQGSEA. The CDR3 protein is CSARSLSNNEQFF. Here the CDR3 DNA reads TGCAGCGCACGGTCATTAAGCAACAATGAGCAGTTCTTC.

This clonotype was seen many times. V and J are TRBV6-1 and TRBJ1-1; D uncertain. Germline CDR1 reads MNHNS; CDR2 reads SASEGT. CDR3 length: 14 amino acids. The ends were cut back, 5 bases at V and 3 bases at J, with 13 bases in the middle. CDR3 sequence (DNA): TGTGCCAGCAGTATAGTACCGTTCTACACTGAAGCTTTCTTT. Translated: CASSIVPFYTEAFF.

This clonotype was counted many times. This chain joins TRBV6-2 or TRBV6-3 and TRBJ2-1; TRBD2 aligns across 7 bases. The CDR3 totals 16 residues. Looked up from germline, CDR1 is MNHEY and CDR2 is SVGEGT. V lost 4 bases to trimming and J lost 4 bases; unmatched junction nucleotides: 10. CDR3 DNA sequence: TGTGCCAGCAGTTTAAGACTAGCTTCGAGATACAATGAGCAGTTCTTC. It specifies CASSLRLASRYNEQFF.

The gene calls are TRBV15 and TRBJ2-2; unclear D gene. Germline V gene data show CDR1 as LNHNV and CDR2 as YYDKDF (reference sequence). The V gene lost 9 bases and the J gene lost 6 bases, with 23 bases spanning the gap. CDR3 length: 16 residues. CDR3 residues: CATKDEPERSAGELFF. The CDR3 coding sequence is TGTGCCACTAAAGACGAGCCCGAGAGGAGCGCCGGGGAGCTGTTTTTT.

In DNA form, the CDR3 reads TGTGCCAGCAGTTCTGGTCAGTCCGGCACAGATACGCAGTATTTT. Its protein is CASSSGQSGTDTQYF. This chain joins TRBV6-5 and TRBJ2-3; the D is unclear. This CDR3 spans 15 amino acids. V was clipped by 4 bases and J by 1 base, with 12 bases between them. Germline loops: CDR1 MNHEY, CDR2 SVGAGI.

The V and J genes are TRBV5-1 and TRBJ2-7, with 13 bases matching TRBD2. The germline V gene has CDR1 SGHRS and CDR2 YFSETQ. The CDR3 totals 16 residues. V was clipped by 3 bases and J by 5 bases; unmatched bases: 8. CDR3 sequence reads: CASSWTGLAGEDEQYF. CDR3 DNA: TGCGCCAGCAGCTGGACCGGACTAGCGGGAGAAGACGAGCAGTACTTC.

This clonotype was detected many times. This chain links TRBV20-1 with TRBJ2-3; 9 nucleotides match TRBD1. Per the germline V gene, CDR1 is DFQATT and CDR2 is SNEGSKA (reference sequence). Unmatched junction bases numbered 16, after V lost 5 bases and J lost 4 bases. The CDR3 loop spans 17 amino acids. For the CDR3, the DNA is TGCAGTGCTCGGGCCGAGCTAGGACAGGGGATGCCAGATACGCAGTATTTT. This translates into CSARAELGQGMPDTQYF.

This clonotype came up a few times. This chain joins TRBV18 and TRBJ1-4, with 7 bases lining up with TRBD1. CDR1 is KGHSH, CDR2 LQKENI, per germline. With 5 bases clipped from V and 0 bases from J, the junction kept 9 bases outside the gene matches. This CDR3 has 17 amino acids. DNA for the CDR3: TGTGCCAGCTCATCACTGGAAACAGGGGCAACTAATGAAAAACTGTTTTTT. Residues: CASSSLETGATNEKLFF.

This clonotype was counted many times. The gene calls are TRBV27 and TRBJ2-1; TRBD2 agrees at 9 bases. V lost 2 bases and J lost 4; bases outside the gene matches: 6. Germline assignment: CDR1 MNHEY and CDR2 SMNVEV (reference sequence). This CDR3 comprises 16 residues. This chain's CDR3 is CASSLKSLAGYNEQFF. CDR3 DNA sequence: TGTGCCAGCAGTTTAAAGTCCCTAGCGGGATACAATGAGCAGTTCTTC.

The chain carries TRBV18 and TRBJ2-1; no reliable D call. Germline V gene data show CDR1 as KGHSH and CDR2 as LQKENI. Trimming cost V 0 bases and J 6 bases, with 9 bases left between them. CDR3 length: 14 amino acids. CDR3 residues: CASSPPASSNEQFF. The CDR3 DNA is TGTGCCAGCTCACCACCGGCTAGTAGCAATGAGCAGTTCTTC.

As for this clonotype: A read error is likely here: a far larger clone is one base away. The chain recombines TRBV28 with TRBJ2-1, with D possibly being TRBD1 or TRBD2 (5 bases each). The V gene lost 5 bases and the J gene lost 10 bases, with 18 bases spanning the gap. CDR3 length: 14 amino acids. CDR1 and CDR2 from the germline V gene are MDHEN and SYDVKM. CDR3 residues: CASSLAGASYEQFF. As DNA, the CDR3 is TGTGCCAGCAGTCTCGCCGGGGCATCGTACGAGCAGTTCTTC.

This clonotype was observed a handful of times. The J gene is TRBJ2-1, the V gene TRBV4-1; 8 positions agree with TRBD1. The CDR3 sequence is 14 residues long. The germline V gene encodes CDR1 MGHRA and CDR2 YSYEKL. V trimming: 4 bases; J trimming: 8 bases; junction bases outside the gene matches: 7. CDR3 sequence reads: CASSLGQGRDEQFF. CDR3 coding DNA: TGCGCCAGCAGCCTCGGACAGGGTCGGGATGAGCAGTTCTTC.

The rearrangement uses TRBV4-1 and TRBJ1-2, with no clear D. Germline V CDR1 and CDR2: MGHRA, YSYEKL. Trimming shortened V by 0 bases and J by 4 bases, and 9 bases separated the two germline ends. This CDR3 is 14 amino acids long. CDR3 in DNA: TGCGCCAGCAGCCAAGATACACGCACCTATGGCTACACCTTC. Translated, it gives CASSQDTRTYGYTF.

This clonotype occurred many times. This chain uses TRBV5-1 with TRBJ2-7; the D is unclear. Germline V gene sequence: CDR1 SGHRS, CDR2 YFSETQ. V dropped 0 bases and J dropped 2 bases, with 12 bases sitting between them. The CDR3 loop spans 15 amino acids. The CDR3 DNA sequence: TGCGCCAGCAGCTTGGAGGCGGCAACGACCTACGAGCAGTACTTC. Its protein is CASSLEAATTYEQYF.

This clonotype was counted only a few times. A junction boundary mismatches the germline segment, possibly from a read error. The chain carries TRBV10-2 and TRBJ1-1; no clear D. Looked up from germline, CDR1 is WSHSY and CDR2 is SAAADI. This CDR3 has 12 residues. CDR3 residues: CASSELRTEAFF. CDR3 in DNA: TGTGCCAGCAGTGAATTACGAACTGAAGCTTTCTTT.

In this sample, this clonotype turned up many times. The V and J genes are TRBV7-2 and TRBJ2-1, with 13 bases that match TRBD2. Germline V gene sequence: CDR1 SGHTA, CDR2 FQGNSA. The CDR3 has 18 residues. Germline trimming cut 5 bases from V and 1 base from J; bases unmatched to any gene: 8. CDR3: CASSAPGLAGRSYNEQFF. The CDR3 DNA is TGTGCCAGCAGCGCACCGGGACTAGCGGGGAGATCCTACAATGAGCAGTTCTTC.

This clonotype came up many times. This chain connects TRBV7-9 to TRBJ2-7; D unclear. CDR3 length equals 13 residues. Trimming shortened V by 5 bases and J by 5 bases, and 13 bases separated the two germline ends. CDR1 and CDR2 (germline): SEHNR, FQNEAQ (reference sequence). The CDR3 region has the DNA TGTGCCAGCAGCATACGGCGAAAAGACGAGCAGTACTTC. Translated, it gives CASSIRRKDEQYF.

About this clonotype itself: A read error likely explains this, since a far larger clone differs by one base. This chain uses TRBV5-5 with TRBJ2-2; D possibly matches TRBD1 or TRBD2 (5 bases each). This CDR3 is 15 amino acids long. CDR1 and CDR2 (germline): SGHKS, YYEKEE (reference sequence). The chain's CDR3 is CASSLTTGSDGELVF. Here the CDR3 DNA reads TGTGCCAGCAGCTTAACCACAGGATCGGACGGGGAGCTGGTTTTT. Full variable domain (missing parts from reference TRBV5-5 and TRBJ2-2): DAGVTQSPTHLIKTRGQQVTLRCSPISGHKSVSWYQQVLGQGPQFIFQYYEKEERGRGNFPDRFSARQFPNYSSELNVNALLLGDSALYLCASSLTTGSDGELVFGEGSRLTVL.

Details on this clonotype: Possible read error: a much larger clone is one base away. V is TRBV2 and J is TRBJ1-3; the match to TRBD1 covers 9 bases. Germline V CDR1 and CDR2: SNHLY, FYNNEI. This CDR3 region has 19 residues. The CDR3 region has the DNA TGTGCCAGCAGGGAGCCCGGGACAGGGAGTTCCTTCTCTGGAAACACCATGTATTTT. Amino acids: CASREPGTGSSFSGNTMYF.

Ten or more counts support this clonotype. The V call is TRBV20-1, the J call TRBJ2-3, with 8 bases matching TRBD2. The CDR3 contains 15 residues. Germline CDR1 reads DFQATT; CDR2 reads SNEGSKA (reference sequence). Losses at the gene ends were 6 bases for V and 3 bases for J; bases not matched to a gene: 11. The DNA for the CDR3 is TGCAGTGCCTTGACAGCGGGAGATTCGACAGATACGCAGTATTTT. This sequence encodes CSALTAGDSTDTQYF.

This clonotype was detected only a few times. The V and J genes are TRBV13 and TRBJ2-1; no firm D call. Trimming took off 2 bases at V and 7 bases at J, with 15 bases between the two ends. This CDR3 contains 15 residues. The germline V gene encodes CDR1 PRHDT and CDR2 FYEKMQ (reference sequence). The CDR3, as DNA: TGTGCCAGCAGCTTAAGGCGTCGAGCTGGGAATGAGCAGTTCTTC. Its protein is CASSLRRRAGNEQFF.

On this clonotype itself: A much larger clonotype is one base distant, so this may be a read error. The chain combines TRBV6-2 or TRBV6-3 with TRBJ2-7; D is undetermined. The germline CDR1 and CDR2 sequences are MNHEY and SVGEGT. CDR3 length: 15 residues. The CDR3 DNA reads TGTACCAGCAGTTACACCCGGACGGCCTTCTACGAGCAGTACTTC. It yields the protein CTSSYTRTAFYEQYF.